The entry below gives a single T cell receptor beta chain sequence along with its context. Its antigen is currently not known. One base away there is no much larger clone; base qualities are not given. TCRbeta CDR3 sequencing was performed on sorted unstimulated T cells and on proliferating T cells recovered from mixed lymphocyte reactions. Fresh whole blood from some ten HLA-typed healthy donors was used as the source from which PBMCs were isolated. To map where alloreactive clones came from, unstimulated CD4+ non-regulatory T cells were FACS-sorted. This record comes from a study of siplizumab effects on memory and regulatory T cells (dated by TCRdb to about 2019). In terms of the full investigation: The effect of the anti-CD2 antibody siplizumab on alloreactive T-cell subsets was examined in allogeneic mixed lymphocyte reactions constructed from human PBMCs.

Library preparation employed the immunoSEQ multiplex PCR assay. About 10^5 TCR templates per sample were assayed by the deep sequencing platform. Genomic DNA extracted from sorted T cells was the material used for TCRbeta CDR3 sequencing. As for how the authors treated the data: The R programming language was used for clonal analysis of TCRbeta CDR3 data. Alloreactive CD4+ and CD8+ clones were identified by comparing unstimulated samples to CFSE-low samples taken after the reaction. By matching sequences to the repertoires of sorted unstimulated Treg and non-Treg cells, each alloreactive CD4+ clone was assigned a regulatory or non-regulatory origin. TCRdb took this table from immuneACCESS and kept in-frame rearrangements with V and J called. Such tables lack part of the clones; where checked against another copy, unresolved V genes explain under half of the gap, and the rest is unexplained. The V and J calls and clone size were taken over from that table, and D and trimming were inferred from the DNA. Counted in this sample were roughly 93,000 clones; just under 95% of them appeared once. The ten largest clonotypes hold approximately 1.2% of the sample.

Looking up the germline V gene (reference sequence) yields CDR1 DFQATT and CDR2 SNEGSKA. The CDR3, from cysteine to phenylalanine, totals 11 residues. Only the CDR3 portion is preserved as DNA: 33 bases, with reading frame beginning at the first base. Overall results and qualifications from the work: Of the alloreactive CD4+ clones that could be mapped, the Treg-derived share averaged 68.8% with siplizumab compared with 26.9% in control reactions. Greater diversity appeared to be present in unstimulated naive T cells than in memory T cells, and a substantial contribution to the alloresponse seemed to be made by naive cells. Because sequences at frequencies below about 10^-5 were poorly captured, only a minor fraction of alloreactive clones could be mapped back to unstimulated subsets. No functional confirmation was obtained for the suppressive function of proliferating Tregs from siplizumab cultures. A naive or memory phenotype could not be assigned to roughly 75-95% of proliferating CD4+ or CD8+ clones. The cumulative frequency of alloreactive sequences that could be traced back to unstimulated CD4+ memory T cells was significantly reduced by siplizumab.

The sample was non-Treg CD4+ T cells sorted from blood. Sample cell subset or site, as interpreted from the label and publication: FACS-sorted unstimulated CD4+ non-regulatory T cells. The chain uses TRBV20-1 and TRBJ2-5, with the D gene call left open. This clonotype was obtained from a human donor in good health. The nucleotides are TGCACCGTCAGGTACCAAGAGACCCAGTACTTC. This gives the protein CTVRYQETQYF.